The 9 T cell receptor beta chains in this list originate from one sample, sequenced in a study of blood T cell repertoires in COVID-19 (dated by TCRdb to 2018 to 2021). Receptor amplification or capture employed the immunoSEQ multiplex PCR assay. TCRdb took over this immuneACCESS table, retaining in-frame rearrangements with V and J assigned. Such tables are incomplete; in checked studies, under half of the missing clones stem from an unresolved V gene, and the remainder is unexplained. A total of approximately 61,000 clones appear in this sample, approximately 86% of them only once. The ten largest make up roughly 18% of the sample. Sequencing input: peripheral blood. The receptors shown here come from a woman over 75 with active COVID-19.

The chain combines TRBV6-2 or TRBV6-3 with TRBJ2-1, with TRBD2 identical over 10 bases. With V trimmed by 4 bases and J by 12 bases, 12 bases remained unmatched. The CDR3 consists of 15 residues. Per the germline V gene, CDR1 is MNHEY and CDR2 is SVGEGT. The CDR3, as DNA: TGTGCCAGCAGTTCCCCTAGCGGGGGCAGGGGGTGGCAGTTCTTC. Translated: CASSSPSGGRGWQFF.

The chain carries TRBV28 and TRBJ2-7, with 10 bases identical to TRBD1. Germline CDR1 is MDHEN and CDR2 is SYDVKM. This CDR3 has 14 amino acids. The J segment lost 3 bases and the V segment lost 8 bases, leaving 7 bases of the junction unmatched. The CDR3 DNA is TGTGCCAGCTATCCCGGGACAGGGGACTACGAGCAGTACTTC. Protein: CASYPGTGDYEQYF.

The gene calls are TRBV7-2 and TRBJ1-2, with D perhaps TRBD1 (6 bases). This CDR3 comprises 16 residues. V was clipped by 3 bases and J by 8 bases, with 22 bases between them. Germline CDR1 is SGHTA and CDR2 is FQGNSA. Here the CDR3 reads CASSFKGDPPADGYTF. The CDR3 bases are TGTGCCAGCAGCTTCAAGGGGGATCCTCCGGCGGACGGCTACACCTTC.

V usage is TRBV7-2 and J usage is TRBJ2-5, with D possibly TRBD1 on 5 matching bases. The CDR3 loop spans 14 amino acids. Germline loops: CDR1 SGHTA, CDR2 FQGNSA. Trimming pared 1 base from V and 4 bases from J, leaving 10 bases between. CDR3 nucleotide sequence: TGTGCCAGCAGCTTAGAGGACACATCAGAGACCCAGTACTTC. Protein sequence: CASSLEDTSETQYF.

V usage is TRBV14 and J usage is TRBJ1-1; tentatively, D is TRBD1 (5 bases). The V end lost 0 bases, the J end lost 10 bases, and 18 bases lay between the germline ends. Germline assignment: CDR1 SGHDN and CDR2 FVKESK. The CDR3 is made up of 15 amino acids. The CDR3 region is CASSQDPRAGLRAFF. In nucleotides, the CDR3 is TGTGCCAGCAGCCAAGATCCCAGGGCAGGTCTACGAGCTTTCTTT.

V and J are TRBV5-1 and TRBJ2-5, with a possible D match to TRBD2 (6 bases). CDR1 is SGHRS, CDR2 YFSETQ, per germline. The CDR3 has 13 residues. Trimming shortened V by 4 bases and J by 2 bases, and 9 bases separated the two germline ends. Here the CDR3 reads CASSGTGQETQYF. CDR3 DNA: TGCGCCAGCAGCGGGACTGGGCAAGAGACCCAGTACTTC.

The V gene is TRBV5-4, the J gene TRBJ2-5, with 7 bases lining up with TRBD2. Germline CDR1 is SGHNT and CDR2 is YYREEE (reference sequence). Trimming at V came to 4 bases and at J to 1 base, leaving 7 bases not matched to a gene. The CDR3 runs to 15 residues. For the CDR3, the DNA is TGTGCCAGCAGCCTAGGACTAGTAGCCCAAGAGACCCAGTACTTC. Its translation: CASSLGLVAQETQYF.

V usage is TRBV2 and J usage is TRBJ2-7, with TRBD1 matching over 7 bases. Germline V gene data show CDR1 as SNHLY and CDR2 as FYNNEI. J was trimmed by 3 bases and V by 7 bases; bases with no gene match: 9. The CDR3 spans 14 residues. The CDR3 reads CASTRDSGFYEQYF. CDR3 nucleotides: TGTGCCAGCACCCGGGACAGTGGCTTCTACGAGCAGTACTTC.

The rearrangement uses TRBV6-6 and TRBJ2-4, with D possibly being TRBD1 (5 bases). This CDR3 has 15 amino acids. V lost 2 bases to trimming and J lost 1 base, with 9 bases between them. Germline-derived CDR1 and CDR2 are MNHNY and SVGAGI (reference sequence). CDR3 sequence: CASSYMQGAKNIQYF. Here the CDR3 DNA reads TGTGCCAGCAGTTACATGCAGGGTGCCAAAAACATTCAGTACTTC.